Included here is one T cell receptor (beta chain) sequence, with context. Method: immunoSEQ multiplex PCR; TCRdb's copy keeps in-frame clones and lacks some. In the table there are approximately 280,000 clones, approximately 86% of which are singletons. The CDR3 is made up of 12 amino acids. Per the germline V gene, CDR1 is MDHEN and CDR2 is SYDVKM. Between the trimmed V and J ends, which lost 8 bases and 2 bases, there was a span of 10 bases. Donors in Cohort 3 who had recovered were those with two negative PCRs, healthcare professional clearance, or resolution of their symptoms. These data belong to a study of blood T cell repertoires in COVID-19.

The material sequenced was PBMCs or T cells enriched from blood (not recorded which). The genes are TRBV28 and TRBJ2-7; the D gene is possibly TRBD1 (6 bases). The sequence was obtained from a woman aged 18 to 35 who had recovered from COVID-19. This CDR3 is CASRGGPYEQYF. The DNA of the CDR3 is TGTGCCAGCCGAGGGGGTCCCTACGAGCAGTACTTC.